The source of this T cell receptor (beta chain) is a study of sequential checkpoint blockade in melanoma. Treatment denoted: randomized to nivolumab then ipilimumab (arm A) or the reverse (arm B). Profiling relied on immunoSEQ multiplex PCR, and the TCRdb table lists in-frame clones only, not all of them. The sample holds some 16,000 clones, about 80% seen once. Germline V CDR1 and CDR2: MNHEY, SMNVEV (reference sequence). V lost 3 bases and J lost 3, with 14 bases in between. The CDR3 totals 15 residues. The rearrangement uses TRBV27 and TRBJ1-1; TRBD1 might be the D (5 bases). This specimen consisted of CD8+ T cells sorted from blood (inferred from file names), obtained from a patient given nivolumab and ipilimumab in sequence. The TCR sequence derives from a human donor with melanoma. Written as DNA, the CDR3 is TGTGCCAGCAGTTTTGGCACAAGGGGATACACTGAAGCTTTCTTT. Protein: CASSFGTRGYTEAFF.